These 18 T cell receptor beta chains share one sample of origin, sequenced in a study of blood T cell repertoires in COVID-19. Here immunoSEQ multiplex PCR was the method, and the copy in TCRdb shows in-frame clones only, minus some. The data hold about 280,000 clones, with over 75% observed a single time. Sample: peripheral blood. All receptors come from a man aged 18 to 35 with active or convalescent COVID-19.

This rearrangement joins TRBV7-6 to TRBJ2-7, with a tentative D call TRBD1 (5 bases). The CDR3 has 15 residues. V shed 5 bases and J shed 4 bases, with 18 bases lying between them. Germline lookup yields CDR1 SGHVS and CDR2 FNYEAQ. CDR3 nucleotides: TGTGCCAGCAGCGGCGCCCTGGACACCAATTACGAGCAGTACTTC. It yields the protein CASSGALDTNYEQYF.

V gene TRBV11-2 combines with J gene TRBJ2-2, with a weak D call TRBD2 (6 bases). The CDR3 is 13 residues long. V lost 3 bases, J lost 7 bases, and 9 bases lay in between. Germline V gives CDR1 SGHAT, CDR2 FQNNGV. In DNA, the CDR3 is TGTGCCAGCAGCTTGGGAGGCAGCGGGGAGCTGTTTTTT. It yields the protein CASSLGGSGELFF.

The V and J genes are TRBV3-1 (or the pseudogene TRBV3-2) and TRBJ2-3; TRBD2 matches at 11 bases. The CDR3 has 18 residues. Germline V gene data show CDR1 as LGHDT and CDR2 as YNNKEL (reference sequence). V lost 0 bases to trimming and J lost 2 bases; unmatched junction nucleotides: 7. CDR3 sequence (DNA): TGTGCCAGCAGCCAAGACCCAATAGCGGGGGGGCCCACAGATACGCAGTATTTT. It specifies CASSQDPIAGGPTDTQYF.

V gene TRBV5-1 combines with J gene TRBJ2-1; 12 bases fit TRBD1. This CDR3 region has 15 residues. CDR1 SGHRS and CDR2 YFSETQ come from the germline V gene. With 4 bases clipped from V and 8 bases from J, the junction kept 7 bases outside the gene matches. The CDR3 is CASSPVGTGGYEQFF. The CDR3 nucleotides read TGCGCCAGCAGCCCCGTCGGGACAGGGGGCTATGAGCAGTTCTTC.

V is TRBV9 and J is TRBJ2-2, with D perhaps TRBD2 (5 bases). The CDR3 spans 15 residues. Germline V gives CDR1 SGDLS, CDR2 YYNGEE. V lost 1 base and J 4 bases, leaving 11 bases between the germline ends. The CDR3 coding sequence is TGTGCCAGCAGCGTAACCGGGGTTGGCACCGGGGAGCTGTTTTTT. Amino acids: CASSVTGVGTGELFF.

The sample holds one count of this clone. The V and J genes are TRBV5-4 and TRBJ2-5; D unresolved. V dropped 4 bases and J dropped 5 bases, with 21 bases sitting between them. Looked up from germline, CDR1 is SGHNT and CDR2 is YYREEE (reference sequence). CDR3 length: 16 residues. The CDR3 loop is CASSTLLRSTAETQYF. In DNA form, the CDR3 reads TGTGCCAGCAGCACCCTCCTCCGATCAACCGCGGAGACCCAGTACTTC.

The chain joins TRBV10-3 to TRBJ2-2; TRBD1 agrees at 9 bases. CDR3 length: 17 residues. Germline trimming cut 0 bases from V and 3 bases from J; bases unmatched to any gene: 5. Germline lookup yields CDR1 ENHRY and CDR2 SYGVKD. CDR3 in DNA: TGTGCCATCAGTGAGTCGGGGACAGGGCGTCACACCGGGGAGCTGTTTTTT. It encodes CAISESGTGRHTGELFF.

The chain employs TRBV27 and TRBJ1-6; 7 nucleotides line up with TRBD1. This CDR3 is 15 amino acids long. Per the germline V gene, CDR1 is MNHEY and CDR2 is SMNVEV (reference sequence). V gave up 3 bases and J gave up 9 bases; unmatched junction bases: 8. The chain's CDR3 is CASSFNRGRTSPLHF. DNA for the CDR3: TGTGCCAGCAGTTTTAACAGGGGAAGGACTTCACCCCTCCACTTT.

This rearrangement joins TRBV7-9 to TRBJ1-4; 7 nucleotides agree with TRBD1. V trimming: 5 bases; J trimming: 0 bases; junction bases outside the gene matches: 6. This CDR3 is built from 16 residues. Germline CDR1 and CDR2: SEHNR and FQNEAQ (reference sequence). The CDR3 reads CASSAGTAATNEKLFF. The DNA of the CDR3 is TGTGCCAGCAGCGCCGGGACAGCCGCAACTAATGAAAAACTGTTTTTT.

The gene calls are TRBV6-2 or TRBV6-3 and TRBJ1-1, with 11 bases lining up with TRBD1. This CDR3 has 17 amino acids. The germline V gene encodes CDR1 MNHEY and CDR2 SVGEGT. V was clipped by 1 base and J by 3 bases; unmatched bases: 7. The CDR3 sequence: CASSYFPPGQGDTEAFF. In DNA, the CDR3 is TGTGCCAGCAGTTACTTTCCTCCGGGACAGGGGGACACTGAAGCTTTCTTT.

The chain joins TRBV6-1 to TRBJ1-2; the match to TRBD1 covers 9 bases. Per germline, CDR1 MNHNS and CDR2 SASEGT. This CDR3 is built from 14 residues. The ends lost 5 bases at V and 7 bases at J; junction bases unmatched: 8. For the CDR3, the DNA is TGTGCCAGCAGTCTCGGGACAGGGTCTGGTGGCTACACCTTC. Translating it yields CASSLGTGSGGYTF.

The chain employs TRBV2 and TRBJ1-5; D unclear. Germline V gene sequence: CDR1 SNHLY, CDR2 FYNNEI. The CDR3 extends over 14 amino acids. Trimming took 2 bases from V and 0 from J, leaving 5 bases between them. CDR3: CASSEQYSNQPQHF. The CDR3 DNA sequence: TGTGCCAGCAGTGAACAGTATAGCAATCAGCCCCAGCATTTT.

The J gene is TRBJ2-5, the V gene TRBV11-1; 13 bases align to TRBD2. The CDR3 runs 15 residues. V dropped 6 bases and J dropped 2; count of bases not matched to a gene: 3. The germline CDR1 and CDR2 sequences are SGHAT and FQDESV (reference sequence). The chain's CDR3 is CASSLGLAGQETQYF. The CDR3 DNA reads as TGTGCCAGCAGTTTGGGACTAGCGGGGCAAGAGACCCAGTACTTC.

The V and J genes are TRBV28 and TRBJ2-5, with 9 bases lining up with TRBD1. The V gene end was trimmed by 6 bases and the J gene end by 5 bases; junction bases not matched to a gene: 10. The CDR3 totals 15 residues. CDR1 and CDR2 (germline): MDHEN, SYDVKM. CDR3 coding DNA: TGTGCCAGCAGGCACGGGACAGGGCGGGGGGAGACCCAGTACTTC. Its protein is CASRHGTGRGETQYF.

This clone was found a few times. The chain couples TRBV12-3 or TRBV12-4 to TRBJ1-5, with unresolved D. The CDR3 covers 13 residues. The V gene lost 5 bases and the J gene lost 1 base, with 6 bases spanning the gap. The CDR3 DNA follows: TGTGCCAGCAGTACTTCAAGCAATCAGCCCCAGCATTTT. This encodes CASSTSSNQPQHF.

The chain is built from TRBV21-1 and TRBJ1-1; the DNA was not compared with TRBD1, the D call given in the table. TRBV21-1 counts as a pseudogene. The CDR3 has 16 residues. The CDR3 DNA reads TGTGCCAGCAGGAGATGGGGGACAGGGGATGGAAATGAAGCTTTCTTT. It codes for CASRRWGTGDGNEAFF.

The CDR3 region has the DNA TGTGCCAGCAGCCAAGATAGAGTTTTCCAAGAGACCCAGTACTTC. Translating gives CASSQDRVFQETQYF. The rearrangement joins TRBV3-1 (or the pseudogene TRBV3-2) to TRBJ2-5; D is unresolved. V shed 0 bases and J shed 1 base, with 9 bases lying between them. The CDR3 is 15 amino acids. Germline CDR1 LGHDT, CDR2 YNNKEL (reference sequence).

This clone occurred a few times. The chain uses TRBV5-1 and TRBJ2-7; 9 nucleotides match TRBD1. V gave up 2 bases and J gave up 1 base; unmatched junction bases: 7. The germline gives CDR1 SGHRS, CDR2 YFSETQ. There are 16 residues in the CDR3. The CDR3 DNA reads TGCGCCAGCAGCTTATTCCCGGGACAGGGATCCTACGAGCAGTACTTC. The encoded protein is CASSLFPGQGSYEQYF.